This T cell receptor beta chain was found in a study of OX40 agonist ivuxolimab in advanced cancers. General study results and limits: A proportion of nonresponders additionally exhibited low normalized T-cell clonal expansion.

This CDR3 contains 14 residues. The J segment lost 2 bases and the V segment lost 7 bases, leaving 5 bases of the junction unmatched. Germline CDR1 LNHDA, CDR2 SQIVND (reference sequence). Repertoires were generated with immunoSEQ multiplex PCR, while TCRdb's copy carries only in-frame clones and drops some. The table shows 99,000 or so clones, with about 84% occurring only once. Note on this clone: Its cognate antigen is unknown.

The material was CD4+ or CD8+ T cells sorted from blood, obtained in a trial of the OX40 agonist ivuxolimab. This rearrangement joins TRBV19 to TRBJ2-3, with TRBD2 matching 8 bases. This TCR was recovered from an adult with an advanced solid tumor such as melanoma, head and neck, liver or kidney cancer. For the CDR3, the DNA is TGTGCCAGTACAGAGACTAGCGCCACAGATACGCAGTATTTT. It translates to CASTETSATDTQYF.